This TCR beta chain emerged from a study of T cell responses to AZD1222 COVID-19 vaccine. Sequencing used immunoSEQ multiplex PCR; TCRdb keeps in-frame clones, though not all of them. There are 100,000 to 120,000 clones in the sample; around 84% occur only once, and about 3% lies in the top ten. The length of the CDR3 is 15 residues. Trimming left V 2 bases short and J 2 bases short, with 13 bases between. Germline V gene data show CDR1 as LNHDA and CDR2 as SQIVND (reference sequence). The rearrangement joins TRBV19 to TRBJ2-7; D assignment may be TRBD1 or TRBD2 (5 bases each). This clonotype was obtained from an adult in good health. Sequenced material: peripheral blood, taken on day 0 of AZD1222 vaccination. Written as DNA, the CDR3 is TGTGCCAGTAGTATAACAACCGGGACCCCCTACGAGCAGTACTTC. This sequence encodes CASSITTGTPYEQYF. The full variable domain, its missing parts supplied by reference TRBV19 and TRBJ2-7, is DGGITQSPKYLFRKEGQNVTLSCEQNLNHDAMYWYRQDPGQGLRLIYYSQIVNDFQKGDIAEGYSVSREKKESFPLTVTSAQKNPTAFYLCASSITTGTPYEQYFGPGTRLTVT.